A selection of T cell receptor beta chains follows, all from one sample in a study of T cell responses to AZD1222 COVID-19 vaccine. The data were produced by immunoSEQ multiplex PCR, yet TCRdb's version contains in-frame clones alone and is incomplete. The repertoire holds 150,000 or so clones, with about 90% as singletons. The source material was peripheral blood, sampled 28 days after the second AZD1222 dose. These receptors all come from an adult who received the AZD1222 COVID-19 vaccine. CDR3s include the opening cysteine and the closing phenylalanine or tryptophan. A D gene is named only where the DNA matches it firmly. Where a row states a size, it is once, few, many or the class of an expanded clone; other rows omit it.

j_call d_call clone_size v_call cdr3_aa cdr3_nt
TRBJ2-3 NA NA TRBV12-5 CASGPLSDTQYF TGTGCTAGTGGTCCCTTATCAGATACGCAGTATTTT
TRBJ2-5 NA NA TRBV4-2 CASSQTRFEETQYF TGTGCCAGCAGCCAGACTAGATTTGAGGAGACCCAGTACTTC
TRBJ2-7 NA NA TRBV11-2 CASSRAYEQYF TGTGCCAGCAGCCGGGCCTACGAGCAGTACTTC
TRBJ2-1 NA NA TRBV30 CAWSRQPAYNEQFF TGTGCCTGGAGCCGACAGCCGGCCTACAATGAGCAGTTCTTC
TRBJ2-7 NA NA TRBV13 CASSLGISYEQYF TGTGCCAGCAGCTTAGGTATCAGCTACGAGCAGTACTTC
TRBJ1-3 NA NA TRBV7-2 CASSLRDVNTIYF TGTGCCAGCAGCTTGCGGGACGTAAACACCATATATTTT
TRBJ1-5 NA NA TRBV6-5 CASRRPGGPQHF TGTGCCAGCAGACGTCCAGGCGGGCCCCAGCATTTT
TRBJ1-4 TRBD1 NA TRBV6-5 CASSYYGDRGNEKLFF TGTGCCAGCAGTTACTACGGGGACAGGGGTAATGAAAAACTGTTTTTT
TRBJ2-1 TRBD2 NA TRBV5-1 CASSLGVLAGHNEQFF TGCGCCAGCAGCTTGGGGGTACTAGCGGGTCACAATGAGCAGTTCTTC
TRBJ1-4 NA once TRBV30 CAWSPSLLLGVRGEKLFF TGTGCCTGGAGTCCATCCCTCCTTCTGGGGGTAAGAGGTGAAAAACTGTTTTTT
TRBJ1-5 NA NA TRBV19 CASSPGQHQPQHF TGTGCCAGTAGTCCGGGACAACATCAGCCCCAGCATTTT
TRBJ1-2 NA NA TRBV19 CASSIVGQGANYGYTF TGTGCCAGTAGTATAGTCGGGCAGGGAGCTAACTATGGCTACACCTTC
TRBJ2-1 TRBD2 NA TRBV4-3 CASSQGAFGAGVGNEQFF TGCGCCAGCAGCCAAGGGGCCTTCGGAGCGGGAGTAGGGAATGAGCAGTTCTTC
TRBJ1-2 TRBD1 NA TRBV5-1 CASSIGTGSNYGYTF TGCGCCAGCAGCATCGGGACAGGATCTAACTATGGCTACACCTTC
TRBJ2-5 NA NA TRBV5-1 CASSLDTPTRETQYF TGCGCCAGCAGCTTGGACACCCCGACTAGGGAGACCCAGTACTTC
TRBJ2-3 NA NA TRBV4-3 CASSQDLRVGTDTQYF TGCGCCAGCAGCCAAGATCTTAGGGTCGGCACAGATACGCAGTATTTT
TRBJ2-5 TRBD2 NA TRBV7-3 CASSLIPGLAGETQYF TGTGCCAGCAGCCTGATACCGGGACTAGCGGGCGAGACCCAGTACTTC
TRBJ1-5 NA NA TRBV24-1 CATSDLQVNQPQHF TGTGCCACCAGTGATCTACAGGTGAATCAGCCCCAGCATTTT
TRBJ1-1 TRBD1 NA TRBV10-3 CAIAGTANTEAFF TGTGCCATAGCCGGGACAGCGAACACTGAAGCTTTCTTT
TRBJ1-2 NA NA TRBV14 CASSQDLARHGYTF TGTGCCAGCAGCCAAGATCTGGCCAGACATGGCTACACCTTC
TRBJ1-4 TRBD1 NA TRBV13 CASSLGPTGTGDEKLFF TGTGCCAGCAGCTTAGGCCCCACCGGGACAGGGGATGAAAAACTGTTTTTT
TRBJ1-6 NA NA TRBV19 CASSIDRGTDSPLHF TGTGCCAGTAGTATAGATCGGGGTACAGATTCACCCCTCCACTTT
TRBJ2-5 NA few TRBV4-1 CASSQIRGETQYF TGCGCCAGCAGCCAAATTAGGGGTGAGACCCAGTACTTC
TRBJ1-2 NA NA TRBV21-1 CASRTKPRADNYGYTF TGTGCCAGCAGAACTAAACCCCGGGCGGACAACTATGGCTACACCTTC
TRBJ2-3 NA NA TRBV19 CASSITVGGTDTQYF TGTGCCAGTAGTATAACGGTCGGGGGCACAGATACGCAGTATTTT
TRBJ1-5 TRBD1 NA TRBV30 CAWRDQGGNQPQHF TGTGCCTGGAGAGACCAGGGGGGCAATCAGCCCCAGCATTTT
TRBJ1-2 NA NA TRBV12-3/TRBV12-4 CASSKVAGLGYTF TGTGCCAGCAGTAAAGTAGCAGGGCTGGGCTACACCTTC
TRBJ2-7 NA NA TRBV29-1 CSVDGAAGGYEQYF TGCAGCGTTGACGGTGCGGCCGGGGGCTACGAGCAGTACTTC
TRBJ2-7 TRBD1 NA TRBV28 CASSLMGQGVWEQYF TGTGCCAGCAGCTTAATGGGACAGGGGGTATGGGAGCAGTACTTC
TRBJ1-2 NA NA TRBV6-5 CASSYERGALRGYTF TGTGCCAGCAGTTACGAGAGGGGGGCCCTTAGGGGCTACACCTTC
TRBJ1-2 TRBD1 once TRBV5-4 CASSPGTGAYGYTF TGTGCCAGCAGCCCCGGGACAGGGGCCTATGGCTACACCTTC
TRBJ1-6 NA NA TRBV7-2 CASSSGQPPLHF TGTGCCAGCAGCTCAGGACAGCCACCCCTCCACTTT
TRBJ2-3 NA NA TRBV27 CASGYRESTDTQYF TGTGCCAGCGGTTACAGGGAGTCCACAGATACGCAGTATTTT
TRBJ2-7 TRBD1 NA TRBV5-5 CASSFGTGGINEQYF TGTGCCAGCAGCTTTGGGACAGGGGGCATCAACGAGCAGTACTTC
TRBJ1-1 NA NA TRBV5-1 CASSLAGTRTEAFF TGCGCCAGCAGCTTGGCAGGGACGAGGACTGAAGCTTTCTTT
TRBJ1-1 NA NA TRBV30 CAWREDSWNTEAFF TGTGCCTGGAGAGAGGACAGTTGGAACACTGAAGCTTTCTTT
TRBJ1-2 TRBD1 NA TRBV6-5 CASSYWREGAYYGYTF TGTGCCAGCAGTTACTGGAGGGAGGGGGCATACTATGGCTACACCTTC
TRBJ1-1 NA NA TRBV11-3 CASHRQDTEAFF TGTGCCAGTCATCGACAGGACACTGAAGCTTTCTTT
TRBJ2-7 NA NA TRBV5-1 CASSLGVVGANEQYF TGCGCCAGCAGCCTGGGGGTGGTAGGGGCGAACGAGCAGTACTTC
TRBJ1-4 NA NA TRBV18 CASSPPEGEKLFF TGTGCCAGCTCACCCCCCGAGGGTGAAAAACTGTTTTTT
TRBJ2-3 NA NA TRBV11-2 CASSLAPLMTDTQYF TGTGCCAGCAGCTTAGCTCCATTAATGACAGATACGCAGTATTTT
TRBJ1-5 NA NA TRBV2 CASSGQRNQPQHF TGTGCCAGCAGTGGACAGCGCAATCAGCCCCAGCATTTT
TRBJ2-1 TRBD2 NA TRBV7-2 CASSLSGGAVYNEQFF TGTGCCAGCAGCTTGAGCGGGGGGGCGGTTTACAATGAGCAGTTCTTC
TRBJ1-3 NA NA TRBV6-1 CASSEVGDTEEYF TGTGCCAGCAGTGAAGTTGGGGACACGGAAGAGTATTTT
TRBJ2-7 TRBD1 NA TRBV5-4 CASSLPGRGPSEQYF TGTGCCAGCAGCCTCCCCGGCAGGGGGCCTTCCGAGCAGTACTTC
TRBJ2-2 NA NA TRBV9 CASSVVGSTAGELFF TGTGCCAGCAGCGTAGTGGGATCAACGGCCGGGGAGCTGTTTTTT
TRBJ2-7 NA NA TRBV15 CATSSGIGQYF TGTGCCACCAGCTCAGGGATCGGGCAGTACTTC
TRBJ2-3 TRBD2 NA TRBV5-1 CASSLLGRAGGTHTQYF TGCGCCAGCAGCTTGTTGGGTCGAGCGGGAGGGACACATACGCAGTATTTT
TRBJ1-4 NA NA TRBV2 CASSDRERLDEKLFF TGTGCCAGCAGTGATCGGGAGCGATTGGATGAAAAACTGTTTTTT
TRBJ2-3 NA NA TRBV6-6 CASITRGSTQYF TGTGCCAGCATCACTAGGGGCTCTACGCAGTATTTT
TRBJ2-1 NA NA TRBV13 CASSLEGEGSYNEQFF TGTGCCAGCAGCTTGGAGGGGGAAGGCTCCTACAATGAGCAGTTCTTC
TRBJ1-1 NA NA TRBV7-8 CASSLGSRGLGTEAFF TGTGCCAGCAGCTTAGGGTCTAGGGGGTTGGGCACTGAAGCTTTCTTT